This T cell receptor beta chain was found in a study of T cell responses to AZD1222 COVID-19 vaccine. Germline V gives CDR1 SGHVS, CDR2 FQNEAQ. Trimming removed 8 bases from V and 8 bases from J; junction bases left unmatched: 11. The CDR3 has 14 amino acids. The repertoire was sequenced with immunoSEQ multiplex PCR; TCRdb's copy has only in-frame clones and lacks some. Among 96,000 or so clones listed, 85% to 90% were seen once. The chain carries TRBV7-8 and TRBJ2-1, with 8 bases that match TRBD2. This clonotype was obtained from an adult in good health. The source material was peripheral blood, sampled on day 0 of AZD1222 vaccination. CDR3 DNA: TGTGCCAGCGTAGCTCATGCAGCGGGAGATGAGCAGTTCTTC. This sequence encodes CASVAHAAGDEQFF.